This T cell receptor beta chain was identified during a study of early T cells in non-severe SARS-CoV-2 infection. Individual cDNA molecules received unique molecular identifiers during library preparation. Using its own MiXCR run on the 5' RACE reads, TCRdb lists one record per CDR3 protein. The sample holds tens of thousands of distinct CDR3 sequences, around 12% seen once. V lost 4 bases and J lost 4, with 9 bases in between. The CDR3 is 13 amino acids. CDR1 and CDR2 from the germline V gene are SGHRS and YFSETQ. The specimen sequenced was whole blood. The sequence derives from an adult who was a healthcare worker with PCR-confirmed SARS-CoV-2 infection or an uninfected control (not recorded which). The rearrangement links TRBV5-1 to TRBJ2-1; possible D gene TRBD2, 5 bases. The CDR3 nucleotides read TGCGCCAGCAGCCAAGGACTGTACAATGAGCAGTTCTTC. Protein product: CASSQGLYNEQFF.